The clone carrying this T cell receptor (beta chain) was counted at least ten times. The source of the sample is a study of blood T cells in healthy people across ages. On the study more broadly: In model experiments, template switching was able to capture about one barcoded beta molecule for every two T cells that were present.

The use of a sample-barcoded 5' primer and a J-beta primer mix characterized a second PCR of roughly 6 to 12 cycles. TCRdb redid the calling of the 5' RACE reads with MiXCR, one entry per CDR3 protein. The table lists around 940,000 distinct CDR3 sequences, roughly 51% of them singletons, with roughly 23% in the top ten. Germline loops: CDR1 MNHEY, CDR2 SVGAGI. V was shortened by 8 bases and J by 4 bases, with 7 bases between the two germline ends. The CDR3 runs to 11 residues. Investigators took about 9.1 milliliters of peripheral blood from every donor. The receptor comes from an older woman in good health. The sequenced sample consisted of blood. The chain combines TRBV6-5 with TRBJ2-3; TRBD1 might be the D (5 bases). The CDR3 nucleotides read TGTGCCAGCTCCAGGGCAGATACGCAGTATTTT. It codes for CASSRADTQYF.